Listed below are T cell receptor beta chains from one sample, sequenced in a study of blood T cell repertoires in COVID-19. Sequenced by immunoSEQ multiplex PCR; TCRdb stores in-frame clones only, minus some. Counted here are about 200,000 clones, about nine tenths occurring once; the ten biggest clones make up about 4.8%. The material sequenced was peripheral blood. The receptors derive from a man in his fifties with acute or convalescent COVID-19. CDR3s include the opening cysteine and the closing phenylalanine or tryptophan. The order of the fields is J gene, CDR3 length, V gene, CDR3 protein.

TRBJ1-1 14 TRBV7-8 CASSPQSRRTEAFF
TRBJ1-2 16 TRBV4-1 CASSQVSIGSNYGYTF
TRBJ2-3 15 TRBV7-9 CASSLGGGVTDTQYF
TRBJ2-1 12 TRBV24-1 CATGTLYNEQFF
TRBJ1-2 13 TRBV29-1 CSGGSGSNYGYTF
TRBJ1-2 14 TRBV7-2 CASSSPQASYGYTF
TRBJ1-1 13 TRBV30 CAWSLTENTEAFF
TRBJ2-7 12 TRBV27 CASSLRNGEQYF
TRBJ1-1 16 TRBV6-5 CASSYSTPLPNTEAFF
TRBJ2-1 15 TRBV15 CATSTASGGADEQFF
TRBJ1-1 15 TRBV7-9 CASSLARRGGTEAFF
TRBJ1-1 15 TRBV14 CASSQHRLGPEEAFF
TRBJ2-3 14 TRBV27 CASSRDRVADTQYF
TRBJ1-6 15 TRBV2 CASKRQDTNNSPLHF
TRBJ1-2 16 TRBV15 CATSTTPYDRNYGYTF
TRBJ1-1 14 TRBV18 CASSPGQVNTEAFF
TRBJ2-1 16 TRBV7-9 CASSPSSGGSYNEQFF
TRBJ1-1 15 TRBV18 CASSQGHPPNTEAFF
TRBJ2-7 14 TRBV7-9 CASSLGMSAYEQYF
TRBJ2-6 15 TRBV9 CASSAQGSGANVLTF
TRBJ1-1 15 TRBV5-1 CASSLVPLVNTEAFF
TRBJ2-7 15 TRBV6-5 CASSYQASGGYEQYF
TRBJ1-1 15 TRBV21-1 CASSKIHSPDTEAFF
TRBJ2-7 15 TRBV6-5 CASTAGGRPTYEQYF
TRBJ2-3 15 TRBV9 CASTQGTGYTDTQYF
TRBJ2-5 13 TRBV3-1/TRBV3-2 CASSLQGKETQYF
TRBJ2-1 15 TRBV6-5 CASSPGTGAYNEQFF
TRBJ1-1 17 TRBV7-9 CASSLFLGQGRETEAFF
TRBJ1-1 11 TRBV20-1 CSASLGQEAFF